This T cell receptor (beta chain) was recorded in a study of cytomegalovirus exposure and HLA in healthy donors. Overall study findings and caveats: TCR association rates varied by HLA locus in a later analysis, with DRB1 highest and HLA-C lowest.

PCR primers comprised 60 Vbeta and 13 Jbeta primers. Clones were read by immunoSEQ multiplex PCR, and TCRdb kept only the in-frame ones, dropping some. The specimen's table records around 33,000 clones. Germline CDR1 is MNHNS and CDR2 is SASEGT. The J segment lost 4 bases and the V segment lost 0 bases, leaving 0 bases of the junction unmatched. The CDR3 loop spans 14 amino acids. For this clone: Its specificity is not known.

The chain employs TRBV6-1 and TRBJ2-1, with 7 bases aligning to TRBD2. The clonotype comes from a woman between 35 and 50 years old in good health and CMV-seropositive. Material for sequencing was PBMCs. The CDR3 loop reads CASSEAGGYNEQFF. The CDR3, as DNA: TGTGCCAGCAGTGAAGCGGGGGGGTACAATGAGCAGTTCTTC.